What follows are 20 T cell receptor beta chains derived from one specimen sequenced in a study of blood T cell repertoires in COVID-19. This table comes from immunoSEQ multiplex PCR, and its TCRdb copy is limited to in-frame clones, with some not included. The table records some 120,000 clones, 70% to 90% of them present only once. Sequenced sample: peripheral blood. The receptors stem from a human donor in a cohort sampled during active COVID-19.

The chain joins TRBV5-4 to TRBJ2-1, with D hard to call. This CDR3 contains 16 residues. V lost 0 bases, J lost 0 bases, and 10 bases lay in between. Germline values: CDR1 SGHNT, CDR2 YYREEE (reference sequence). This CDR3 reads CASSLDSYGSYNEQFF. CDR3 nucleotide sequence: TGTGCCAGCAGCTTGGACTCTTACGGCTCCTACAATGAGCAGTTCTTC.

The chain employs TRBV6-5 and TRBJ1-1; D gene unclear. Germline V CDR1 and CDR2: MNHEY, SVGAGI. V dropped 6 bases and J dropped 0 bases, with 8 bases sitting between them. This CDR3 is built from 13 residues. The DNA of the CDR3 is TGTGCCAGCAGGAGGGAACTGAACACTGAAGCTTTCTTT. Residues: CASRRELNTEAFF.

V usage is TRBV25-1 and J usage is TRBJ1-4; D is unresolved. Per the germline V gene, CDR1 is MGHDK and CDR2 is SYGVNS. V lost 3 bases and J lost 0, with 8 bases in between. CDR3 length equals 15 residues. The CDR3, as DNA: TGTGCCAGCAGTGATACCGCAGCAACTAATGAAAAACTGTTTTTT. It codes for CASSDTAATNEKLFF. The whole variable domain, filled in from reference TRBV25-1 and TRBJ1-4, reads EADIYQTPRYLVIGTGKKITLECSQTMGHDKMYWYQQDPGMELHLIHYSYGVNSTEKGDLSSESTVSRIRTEHFPLTLESARPSHTSQYLCASSDTAATNEKLFFGSGTQLSVL.

The chain employs TRBV7-9 and TRBJ2-1; 7 nucleotides agree with TRBD2. Germline lookup yields CDR1 SEHNR and CDR2 FQNEAQ (reference sequence). V lost 4 bases to trimming and J lost 8 bases; unmatched junction nucleotides: 11. There are 15 residues in the CDR3. The DNA for the CDR3 is TGTGCCAGCAGCTCCATAGCGGGTCGAGGAGATGAGCAGTTCTTC. Its protein product is CASSSIAGRGDEQFF.

The V call is TRBV28, the J call TRBJ2-5, with 9 bases aligning to TRBD2. CDR1 and CDR2 from the germline V gene are MDHEN and SYDVKM. V shed 3 bases, J shed 5 bases, and the junction held 10 bases outside the gene matches. The CDR3 loop spans 16 amino acids. CDR3: CASSLEREAGGETQYF. CDR3 bases: TGTGCCAGCAGTTTGGAGCGGGAGGCAGGGGGGGAGACCCAGTACTTC.

The rearrangement uses TRBV12-3 or TRBV12-4 and TRBJ1-1; a weak D match, TRBD1 (5 bases). The CDR3 covers 12 residues. Trimming took 7 bases from V and 5 from J, leaving 11 bases between them. The DNA of the CDR3 is TGTGCCAGCACCTATGGGGGGACTGAAGCTTTCTTT. Protein sequence: CASTYGGTEAFF.

The gene calls are TRBV6-6 and TRBJ1-3; D is unclear. V lost 6 bases, J lost 7 bases, and 10 bases lay in between. Germline V gene sequence: CDR1 MNHNY, CDR2 SVGAGI (reference sequence). The CDR3 consists of 12 residues. CDR3: CASSWGGNTIYF. The CDR3 DNA follows: TGTGCCAGCAGCTGGGGAGGGAACACCATATATTTT.

The chain combines TRBV5-1 with TRBJ1-4; 8 positions match TRBD1. This CDR3 comprises 14 residues. V trimming: 5 bases; J trimming: 6 bases; junction bases outside the gene matches: 6. Germline V gene sequence: CDR1 SGHRS, CDR2 YFSETQ. CDR3 nucleotide sequence: TGCGCCAGCAGACGGGCAGGGGGCTATGAAAAACTGTTTTTT. Amino acids: CASRRAGGYEKLFF.

The V and J genes are TRBV19 and TRBJ1-2, with D possibly being TRBD1 (5 bases). The germline V gene encodes CDR1 LNHDA and CDR2 SQIVND (reference sequence). The germline V and J ends were trimmed by 3 bases and 7 bases, with 9 bases remaining between them. The CDR3 is 12 residues long. The CDR3 sequence: CASSMATVGYTF. CDR3 bases: TGTGCCAGTAGTATGGCGACAGTTGGCTACACCTTC. Full variable domain (remainder filled in from reference TRBV19 and TRBJ1-2): DGGITQSPKYLFRKEGQNVTLSCEQNLNHDAMYWYRQDPGQGLRLIYYSQIVNDFQKGDIAEGYSVSREKKESFPLTVTSAQKNPTAFYLCASSMATVGYTFGSGTRLTVV.

The rearrangement joins TRBV6-5 to TRBJ1-1; no clear D gene. This CDR3 contains 13 residues. With 4 bases removed from V and 5 bases from J, the gap between germline ends came to 11 bases. Looked up from germline, CDR1 is MNHEY and CDR2 is SVGAGI. CDR3 in DNA: TGTGCCAGCAGTTTTGCAGGTCCAACTGAAGCTTTCTTT. Its protein is CASSFAGPTEAFF.

The CDR3 is CASNRRLGGEKLFF. CDR3 nucleotides: TGTGCCAGCAACCGACGACTGGGGGGTGAAAAACTGTTTTTT. J is TRBJ1-4 and V is TRBV3-1 (or the pseudogene TRBV3-2); a possible D gene is TRBD1 (5 bases). The CDR3 is 14 residues long. Germline CDR1 and CDR2: LGHDT and YNNKEL (reference sequence). V lost 7 bases, J lost 7 bases, and 16 bases lay in between.

The chain has TRBV6-6 and TRBJ2-5, with TRBD2 matching 8 bases. In germline, CDR1 is MNHNY, CDR2 SVGAGI (reference sequence). The CDR3 has 14 amino acids. With V trimmed by 5 bases and J by 5 bases, 7 bases remained unmatched. Written as DNA, the CDR3 is TGTGCCAGCAGTAACCGGGGGGGGCTGGAGACCCAGTACTTC. Translation: CASSNRGGLETQYF.

The CDR3 reads CAWILTGGGTEAFF. As DNA, the CDR3 is TGTGCCTGGATTTTGACAGGGGGAGGCACTGAAGCTTTCTTT. This chain connects TRBV30 to TRBJ1-1, with 9 bases identical to TRBD1. CDR1 and CDR2 from the germline V gene are GTSNPN and SVGIG (reference sequence). V lost 4 bases, J lost 4 bases, and 7 bases stayed unmatched. The CDR3 runs 14 residues.

The chain carries TRBV11-2 and TRBJ2-3; the match to TRBD2 covers 7 bases. The germline V gene encodes CDR1 SGHAT and CDR2 FQNNGV. V shed 6 bases, J shed 2 bases, and the junction held 8 bases outside the gene matches. CDR3 size: 15 residues. The CDR3 loop is CASSWRGRNTDTQYF. Here the CDR3 DNA reads TGTGCCAGCAGTTGGCGGGGGAGAAACACAGATACGCAGTATTTT. Based on the CDR3 plus reference TRBV11-2 and TRBJ2-3, the full variable domain is EAGVAQSPRYKIIEKRQSVAFWCNPISGHATLYWYQQILGQGPKLLIQFQNNGVVDDSQLPKDRFSAERLKGVDSTLKIQPAKLEDSAVYLCASSWRGRNTDTQYFGPGTRLTVL.

This sequence joins TRBV10-3 and TRBJ1-1; D is undetermined. The CDR3 is 13 amino acids. V lost 2 bases and J lost 1, with 5 bases in between. Looked up from germline, CDR1 is ENHRY and CDR2 is SYGVKD. The CDR3 nucleotides are TGTGCCATCAGTGAGCCCTGGAACACTGAAGCTTTCTTT. Its protein product is CAISEPWNTEAFF.

The V call is TRBV7-8, the J call TRBJ2-1; possibly TRBD1 for D (5 bases). CDR3 size: 18 residues. Germline V gives CDR1 SGHVS, CDR2 FQNEAQ. V was shortened by 3 bases and J by 0 bases, with 18 bases between the two germline ends. CDR3 DNA sequence: TGTGCCAGCAGCTTGGGTTTATGGGGCCCGAGCTCCTACAATGAGCAGTTCTTC. As protein: CASSLGLWGPSSYNEQFF.

This chain uses TRBV10-3 with TRBJ2-7; D perhaps matches TRBD2 (6 bases). V was cut by 4 bases and J by 4 bases, with 11 bases left in between. CDR1 ENHRY and CDR2 SYGVKD come from the germline V gene. This CDR3 comprises 13 residues. The CDR3 sequence is CAISVSGDYEQYF. The CDR3 DNA sequence: TGTGCCATCAGTGTTTCGGGGGATTACGAGCAGTACTTC.

V and J are TRBV4-1 and TRBJ2-3; TRBD2 aligns across 10 bases. Germline CDR1 is MGHRA and CDR2 is YSYEKL. CDR3 length equals 17 residues. V shed 2 bases, J shed 2 bases, and the junction held 7 bases outside the gene matches. The CDR3 sequence is CASSQWSGRAYTDTQYF. The CDR3 region has the DNA TGCGCCAGCAGCCAATGGAGCGGGAGGGCCTACACAGATACGCAGTATTTT.

The chain joins TRBV12-3 or TRBV12-4 to TRBJ2-1; D is possibly TRBD2 (5 bases). The CDR3 is made up of 13 amino acids. V lost 5 bases and J 9 bases, leaving 14 bases between the germline ends. The CDR3 loop reads CASSKDSSREQFF. In DNA, the CDR3 is TGTGCCAGCAGTAAGGACTCTTCTCGTGAGCAGTTCTTC.

About this clone itself: Other DNA variants within this sample encode the same CDR3. CDR3 nucleotides: TGCGCCAGCAGCTGGGACAGGGGATGGGACTATGGCTACACCTTC. It yields the protein CASSWDRGWDYGYTF. The rearrangement joins TRBV5-1 to TRBJ1-2; 10 bases are shared with TRBD1. This CDR3 is built from 15 residues. After removal of 3 bases from V and 3 bases from J, the junction contained 5 bases not matched to a gene. Germline V CDR1 and CDR2: SGHRS, YFSETQ.